Sequencing of this T cell receptor (beta chain) was carried out in a study of T-cell reconstitution after alpha-beta-depleted transplantation in children. Unique molecular identifiers were used to barcode this TCRbeta library. From the PCR reads, TCRdb called clonotypes with MiXCR, one entry per CDR3 protein. Of a few hundred thousand distinct CDR3 sequences listed, under 8.5% are singletons. Findings and caveats of the study: The high TCRbeta diversity at day 60 in some patients came from surviving recipient T cells and thymic progenitors. Expanded graft clones numbering several hundred reportedly gave rise to alpha-beta T cells about two months after transplant. A year had passed since transplant, and T-cell counts and diversity by then came mostly from newly produced T cells.

Germline CDR1 is LGHNA and CDR2 is YNFKEQ. Trimming took 0 bases from V and 5 from J; bases not matched to a gene: 7. The CDR3 is 17 amino acids. At least ten counts were recorded for this clonotype. Its antigen is still unknown. This clonotype originated in a boy younger than 10 with acute lymphoblastic leukemia, due to receive a stem cell transplant. The source material was PBMCs, sampled before TCRalphabeta/CD19-depleted stem cell transplant. The V gene is TRBV4-2, the J gene TRBJ2-4; 10 positions agree with TRBD1. This CDR3 is CASSQEGRTGGENIQYF. CDR3 bases: TGTGCCAGCAGCCAAGAAGGCCGGACAGGGGGTGAAAACATTCAGTACTTC.